This is a list of T cell receptor beta chains from one sample in a study of CD8+ T cells in alopecia areata. The table came from immunoSEQ multiplex PCR; TCRdb's copy has only in-frame clones and leaves some out. The table has 200,000 to 250,000 clones, roughly three fifths seen once. The sample consisted of CD4+ T cells sorted from blood, taken around week 46, from a patient treated with tofacitinib. These receptors came from a human donor with alopecia areata. Both conserved end residues are part of each CDR3. The D gene is left open where the match is weak.

V	length	D	J	CDR3
TRBV11-2	14	.	TRBJ2-7	CASSLQRTSYEQYF
TRBV10-3	15	TRBD1	TRBJ1-3	CAIREPGQGENTIYF
TRBV7-3	15	TRBD2	TRBJ2-3	CASSSSGGATDTQYF
TRBV2	14	.	TRBJ1-2	CASSERPGIYGYTF
TRBV7-2	15	TRBD2	TRBJ2-7	CASSSTSGDTYEQYF
TRBV23-1	15	.	TRBJ1-4	CASSQRIPTLEKLFF
TRBV30	13	TRBD1	TRBJ2-5	CAWSRDRKETQYF
TRBV29-1	13	.	TRBJ2-2	CSVDSGSTGELFF
TRBV28	15	.	TRBJ2-7	CAISTQWGGAYEQYF
TRBV9	16	.	TRBJ2-6	CASSVGVVSGANVLTF
TRBV7-2	15	.	TRBJ2-5	CASSGGTWGQETQYF
TRBV2	13	.	TRBJ2-1	CASKLGATNEQFF
TRBV28	15	TRBD1	TRBJ1-4	CASRSQGGLGEKLFF
TRBV7-6	17	TRBD2	TRBJ2-3	CASSPYRLAGSTDTQYF
TRBV7-2	13	.	TRBJ1-1	CASSFGPGSEAFF
TRBV29-1	15	.	TRBJ2-3	CSVIHLRGAGDTQYF
TRBV2	14	.	TRBJ2-4	CASRGPDSGDIQYF
TRBV7-9	15	TRBD1	TRBJ1-1	CASSVNLQGPTEAFF
TRBV20-1	11	.	TRBJ2-7	CSAIHYYEQYF
TRBV29-1	14	.	TRBJ2-2	CSVEARVGTGELFF
TRBV9	14	.	TRBJ1-1	CASSVEGGNTEAFF
TRBV7-2	13	.	TRBJ1-2	CASSLYQGDGYTF
TRBV28	16	.	TRBJ2-3	CASSTKKQGSTDTQYF
TRBV29-1	12	TRBD1	TRBJ1-1	CSVSGTGSEAFF
TRBV25-1	13	.	TRBJ1-2	CASSEKGGYGYTF
TRBV10-3	15	TRBD2	TRBJ2-5	CATRLSGAPRETQYF
TRBV2	14	TRBD1	TRBJ2-7	CASSEEGDRGRQYF
TRBV5-1	13	.	TRBJ2-7	CASSYPADYEQYF
TRBV19	15	TRBD1	TRBJ2-2	CASSLQGAQVGELFF
TRBV27	17	TRBD1	TRBJ1-2	CASSLKGQGARLYGYTF
TRBV4-3	15	TRBD1	TRBJ2-2	CASSQGDRVTGELFF
TRBV29-1	14	.	TRBJ1-2	CSAINPLGGYGYTF
TRBV5-1	13	.	TRBJ1-1	CASSLGGNTEAFF
TRBV29-1	13	.	TRBJ1-5	CSVTWANNQPQHF
TRBV29-1	12	TRBD1	TRBJ1-1	CSANDRGPEAFF
TRBV2	13	TRBD1	TRBJ2-7	CASSDQGAYEQYF
TRBV11-2	12	.	TRBJ1-6	CASSLAFSPLHF
TRBV15	14	.	TRBJ1-2	CATSTRRTIDGYTF
TRBV5-1	15	.	TRBJ2-1	CASSFQGRQGNEQFF
TRBV7-3	15	TRBD2	TRBJ2-1	CASSFSGGAYNEQFF
TRBV5-1	12	.	TRBJ2-7	CASSSGSYEQYF